This TCR beta chain was found in a study of CD8 T cells in ankylosing spondylitis. Broader study findings: Characteristic of ankylosing spondylitis blood, it appeared, was a TCR beta motif comprising several highly homologous variants. Earlier literature documents some of the motif variants in reactive arthritis synovial fluid and blood.

J gave up 1 base and V 2 bases, and 1 base lay outside the gene matches. The V gene's germline CDR1 is DFQATT and CDR2 SNEGSKA (reference sequence). The CDR3 is 15 residues long. This clonotype was observed at least ten times. Its antigen remains unidentified. Library preparation for TCR beta used quantitative 5'-RACE with molecular barcodes. MiXCR was run by TCRdb on the 5' RACE reads, yielding one entry per CDR3 protein. Of a few hundred thousand distinct CDR3 sequences in the sample, about a fifth were seen once. The source of this sequence is a male donor with ankylosing spondylitis. The sample taken for sequencing was blood, either unsorted or a sorted T cell fraction (not recorded which). The V call is TRBV20-1, the J call TRBJ2-3; 12 bases align to TRBD2. The CDR3 DNA reads TGCAGTGCTAGAAGACTAGCGGGAGGCACAGATACGCAGTATTTT. Translation gives CSARRLAGGTDTQYF.